This entry lists 24 T cell receptor beta chains sequenced from one sample in a study of long-term antiretroviral therapy in people with HIV (dated by TCRdb to 2021 to 2024). Sequencing of the TRB variable region was done with the immunoSEQ hsTCRB v3.0 assay at survey level resolution. Imported from immuneACCESS, the table was reduced by TCRdb to in-frame sequences with V and J called. These copies leave out some clones; in studies compared against another copy, an unresolved V gene accounts for under half, and the cause of the remainder is not known. For this sample there are over 25,000 clones; about 77% appear just once. The top ten clones comprise roughly 10% of the sample. The input for sequencing was unsorted PBMCs, taken 1.5 years before starting antiretroviral therapy. Receptor source: a man between 18 and 29 years old with HIV.

V and J are TRBV7-9 and TRBJ1-4, with D possibly being TRBD1 (5 bases). Germline assignment: CDR1 SEHNR and CDR2 FQNEAQ (reference sequence). Trimming left V 0 bases short and J 4 bases short, with 12 bases between. The CDR3 is 16 residues long. The CDR3: CASSLAGGGFNEKLFF. CDR3 nucleotide sequence: TGTGCCAGCAGCTTAGCGGGCGGGGGTTTTAATGAAAAACTGTTTTTT.

The gene calls are TRBV5-6 and TRBJ1-4; D is uncertain. Germline loops: CDR1 SGHDT, CDR2 YYEEEE. This CDR3 has 11 amino acids. V lost 4 bases to trimming and J lost 10 bases, with 8 bases between them. CDR3 protein: CASSLGGKLFF. In nucleotides, the CDR3 is TGTGCCAGCAGCCTGGGTGGAAAACTGTTTTTT.

This chain joins TRBV7-9 and TRBJ2-5; TRBD2 matches at 12 bases. The CDR3 spans 16 residues. In germline, CDR1 is SEHNR, CDR2 FQNEAQ (reference sequence). V shed 5 bases and J 9 bases; nucleotides not matched to a gene: 13. CDR3 bases: TGTGCCAGCAGCACCCCCCTAGCGGGGGGGTCTCTGGCCCAGTACTTC. It is translated as CASSTPLAGGSLAQYF. Full variable domain (missing parts from reference TRBV7-9 and TRBJ2-5): DTGVSQNPRHKITKRGQNVTFRCDPISEHNRLYWYRQTLGQGPEFLTYFQNEAQLEKSRLLSDRFSAERPKGSFSTLEIQRTEQGDSAMYLCASSTPLAGGSLAQYFGPGTRLLVL.

The chain recombines TRBV28 with TRBJ2-5, with unresolved D. CDR3 length equals 12 residues. Trimming shortened V by 7 bases and J by 5 bases, and 11 bases separated the two germline ends. The V gene's germline CDR1 is MDHEN and CDR2 SYDVKM. CDR3 bases: TGTGCCAGCACATCCTTTTTGGAGACCCAGTACTTC. It yields the protein CASTSFLETQYF.

The sample holds a few counts of this clone. The same CDR3 arises from other DNA sequences in this sample as well. J is TRBJ2-7 and V is TRBV11-2; the match to TRBD2 covers 14 bases. Germline CDR1 reads SGHAT; CDR2 reads FQNNGV. The CDR3 runs to 15 residues. V lost 3 bases, J lost 3 bases, and 1 base stayed unmatched. The CDR3 here is CASSFGLAGGYEQYF. The DNA for the CDR3 is TGTGCCAGCAGCTTCGGACTAGCGGGGGGCTACGAGCAGTACTTC.

This clone has just a few counts. The DNA of the CDR3 is TGTGCCAGCAGCTTAGTGGAGGGGGAGAACACCGGGGAGCTGTTTTTT. Amino acid sequence: CASSLVEGENTGELFF. The chain uses TRBV7-8 and TRBJ2-2, with D tentatively TRBD1 or TRBD2 (6 bases each). Germline V CDR1 and CDR2: SGHVS, FQNEAQ. CDR3 size: 16 residues. Trimming cost V 1 base and J 1 base, with 10 bases left between them.

The chain combines TRBV7-2 with TRBJ1-4; TRBD1 agrees at 8 bases. Germline-derived CDR1 and CDR2 are SGHTA and FQGNSA. The CDR3 spans 16 residues. V was clipped by 5 bases and J by 8 bases; unmatched bases: 13. CDR3 in DNA: TGTGCCAGCAGCCCGGTGGGGCAGGGGGCGGGCGAAAAACTGTTTTTT. It encodes CASSPVGQGAGEKLFF.

V and J are TRBV9 and TRBJ1-4, with TRBD1 matching 12 bases. CDR3 length: 17 amino acids. Germline CDR1 is SGDLS and CDR2 is YYNGEE. The V gene end was trimmed by 4 bases and the J gene end by 4 bases; junction bases not matched to a gene: 8. For the CDR3, the DNA is TGTGCCAGCAGCACCCGGGACAGGGGGCTTGGTAATGAAAAACTGTTTTTT. This gives the protein CASSTRDRGLGNEKLFF.

CDR3 DNA: TGCGCCAGTGGGACAGGGCATAGCAATCAGCCCCAGCATTTT. Its protein is CASGTGHSNQPQHF. This chain joins TRBV10-2 and TRBJ1-5; TRBD1 matches 9 bases. Germline trimming cut 9 bases from V and 0 bases from J; bases unmatched to any gene: 3. The CDR3 runs to 14 residues. Germline V gives CDR1 WSHSY, CDR2 SAAADI.

The chain uses TRBV18 and TRBJ2-2; 8 positions match TRBD1. The length of the CDR3 is 15 residues. Germline loops: CDR1 KGHSH, CDR2 LQKENI. J gave up 13 bases and V 5 bases, and 15 bases lay outside the gene matches. CDR3 sequence reads: CASSSGTGPQFGLFF. In DNA form, the CDR3 reads TGTGCCAGCTCATCAGGGACAGGCCCTCAGTTCGGGCTGTTTTTT.

The rearrangement joins TRBV6-5 to TRBJ1-6; 10 bases fit TRBD1. This CDR3 has 16 amino acids. Germline trimming cut 2 bases from V and 9 bases from J; bases unmatched to any gene: 7. In germline, CDR1 is MNHEY, CDR2 SVGAGI. CDR3 nucleotides: TGTGCCAGCAGTTACGGGACAGGGGTCGGTACTTCACCCCTCCACTTT. Protein product: CASSYGTGVGTSPLHF.

Only one count was recorded for this clone. The chain has TRBV30 and TRBJ1-2; 9 bases agree with TRBD1. Germline loops: CDR1 GTSNPN, CDR2 SVGIG (reference sequence). The CDR3 is made up of 14 amino acids. With 4 bases clipped from V and 7 bases from J, the junction kept 10 bases outside the gene matches. The CDR3 spells CAWTMGGTGTGYTF. The CDR3, as DNA: TGTGCCTGGACTATGGGGGGGACAGGGACTGGCTACACCTTC.

The chain employs TRBV19 and TRBJ1-2; tentative D call: TRBD1 (6 bases). Germline V lookup: CDR1 LNHDA, CDR2 SQIVND (reference sequence). The CDR3 is 15 residues long. V lost 7 bases and J 2 bases, leaving 17 bases between the germline ends. The CDR3 reads CASTGQGMLNYGYTF. The CDR3 DNA follows: TGTGCCAGTACTGGGCAGGGGATGCTAAACTATGGCTACACCTTC.

This rearrangement joins TRBV9 to TRBJ2-7; maybe TRBD2 (6 bases). This CDR3 is built from 15 residues. Trimming left V 2 bases short and J 4 bases short, with 16 bases between. From germline, CDR1 is SGDLS and CDR2 YYNGEE. CDR3 sequence reads: CASSVDVGTSYEQYF. The CDR3 nucleotides read TGTGCCAGCAGCGTTGATGTTGGGACTTCTTACGAGCAGTACTTC.

In its sample, this clone is medium-sized (0.01 to 0.1%). The V call is TRBV14, the J call TRBJ1-4; D is unclear. The CDR3 totals 13 residues. V was trimmed by 3 bases and J by 11 bases, leaving 13 bases between them. In germline, CDR1 is SGHDN, CDR2 FVKESK. The CDR3 nucleotides are TGTGCCAGCAGCCAGGGCACAGCTCTCAAACTGTTTTTT. Translation gives CASSQGTALKLFF.

The rearrangement links TRBV7-2 to TRBJ2-3; D uncertain. Germline assignment: CDR1 SGHTA and CDR2 FQGNSA. Trimming took 5 bases from V and 2 from J, leaving 8 bases between them. This CDR3 is built from 13 residues. The CDR3 bases are TGTGCCAGCAGCGGGGATCACACAGATACGCAGTATTTT. Translated: CASSGDHTDTQYF.

V and J are TRBV7-9 and TRBJ2-5; D gene uncertain. Per germline, CDR1 SEHNR and CDR2 FQNEAQ (reference sequence). The CDR3 contains 12 residues. V was clipped by 1 base and J by 5 bases, with 5 bases between them. The CDR3 nucleotides read TGTGCCAGCAGCTTAGTTCGGGAGACCCAGTACTTC. Amino acids: CASSLVRETQYF.

This sequence joins TRBV6-5 and TRBJ1-1, with D possibly being TRBD1 (5 bases). CDR3 length equals 14 residues. V was clipped by 5 bases and J by 10 bases, with 20 bases between them. CDR1 and CDR2 (germline): MNHEY, SVGAGI. The CDR3 loop is CASSQTNSLQGAFF. The CDR3 DNA sequence: TGTGCCAGCAGTCAGACCAACAGCCTCCAGGGAGCTTTCTTT.

With respect to this clone: Because the CDR3's place on the DNA is in doubt, the DNA is left out and the CDR3 is given as listed by TCRdb. The rearrangement uses TRBV19 and TRBJ1-2; TRBD1, the D gene given by the table, was not confirmed from the DNA. CDR1 LNHDA and CDR2 SQIVND come from the germline V gene (reference sequence). The CDR3 totals 14 residues, both ends included. CDR3 loop: CASTSDSAFRGYTF.

The V gene is TRBV6-1, the J gene TRBJ2-7; TRBD2 agrees at 9 bases. The J segment lost 3 bases and the V segment lost 1 base, leaving 4 bases of the junction unmatched. The CDR3 contains 15 residues. Germline V gene lookup returns CDR1 MNHNS and CDR2 SASEGT. The CDR3 bases are TGTGCCAGCAGTGAAGGCGGGGGGGGCCACTACGAGCAGTACTTC. Residues: CASSEGGGGHYEQYF.

The gene calls are TRBV5-1 and TRBJ2-2, with TRBD2 matching over 9 bases. The CDR3 sequence is 18 residues long. V gave up 4 bases and J gave up 6 bases; unmatched junction bases: 16. Germline CDR1 SGHRS, CDR2 YFSETQ. CDR3 DNA: TGCGCCAGCAGCACTACCAGGGGTAGCGGGAGTCTCGCCGGGGAGCTGTTTTTT. This gives the protein CASSTTRGSGSLAGELFF.

This clone has only one observation. The chain recombines TRBV2 with TRBJ1-1; a possible D gene is TRBD1 (5 bases). CDR3 size: 15 residues. The ends were cut back, 2 bases at V and 3 bases at J, with 13 bases in the middle. CDR1 is SNHLY, CDR2 FYNNEI, per germline. Here the CDR3 DNA reads TGTGCCAGCAGTGAAATTGGCGGAGGGGACACTGAAGCTTTCTTT. Its translation is CASSEIGGGDTEAFF.

CDR3: CASMGGANVLTF. The CDR3 DNA reads as TGCGCCAGCATGGGAGGGGCCAACGTCCTGACTTTC. This rearrangement joins TRBV5-1 to TRBJ2-6; D unresolved. Germline assignment: CDR1 SGHRS and CDR2 YFSETQ. Trimming shortened V by 6 bases and J by 4 bases, and 5 bases separated the two germline ends. The CDR3 has 12 amino acids.

The rearrangement links TRBV18 to TRBJ2-2, with TRBD1 matching over 8 bases. The CDR3 loop spans 16 amino acids. J lost 5 bases, V lost 0 bases, and 5 bases had no gene match. CDR1 KGHSH and CDR2 LQKENI come from the germline V gene. In DNA form, the CDR3 reads TGTGCCAGCTCACCACCAGTCAGGGGGCCGACCGGGGAGCTGTTTTTT. It translates to CASSPPVRGPTGELFF.